This paragraph covers one T cell receptor beta chain sequence. Its antigen is currently not known. There are no base qualities to consult, and no much larger clone falls within one base. The data were obtained in a study of blood T cell repertoires in COVID-19 (dated by TCRdb to about 2020). With respect to the entire study: Samples from collaborators originated in the United States, Italy and Spain and spanned both the acute and convalescent phases of COVID-19. Samples were obtained from the ongoing ImmuneRACE study (first 160 participants) and from 1,254 subjects provided by 6 global collaborators. The material from the prospective study consisted of cDNA or gDNA derived from T cells, B-cell-depleted T cells, or PBMCs. The sample metadata nearly always contained a de-identified subject ID, COVID-19 status, age in years and sex. The repertoires were made available in a free public database intended to serve as a resource for research on the immune response to SARS-CoV-2. Deeply sampled blood TCRbeta repertoires from subjects exposed to, actively infected with, or recovered from COVID-19 were included in the dataset. Where available, HLA class I and class II types were obtained from metadata supplied by the sample provider rather than from assay-based typing. What the authors observed across the whole study: Clinical and demographic metadata were provided uncurated, with the amount varying by source and participant.

Enrolling through a virtual design, the prospective study's participants ranged in age from roughly 18 to 89 years and lived across 20 to 25 United States geographic areas. To assign participants to cohorts, the prospective study relied on clinical history that participants themselves reported in a screening survey and a study questionnaire. Mobile phlebotomists in the prospective study collected whole blood, serum and a nasopharyngeal or oropharyngeal swab from every participant. Over a 2-month period, participants in the prospective study had the option of providing additional blood draws and questionnaires. Before DNA extraction, prospective study blood samples were shipped either frozen or at room temperature. TCRbeta CDR3 regions were amplified from genomic DNA using the immunoSEQ Assay, a bias-controlled multiplex PCR. The original pipeline was this. Nucleated cell counts per sample were estimated from amplification of reference gene primers within the assay. Sequence reads were collapsed and filtered to measure the absolute abundance of every unique TCRbeta CDR3 rearrangement. Productive Simpson clonality was computed per sample as the square root of Simpson's diversity index over productive rearrangements. TCRdb provides this immuneACCESS table in a form limited to in-frame rearrangements. Some clones are lacking; in checked studies, under half of them reflect an unresolved V gene, and why the rest are absent is not known. For V, J and clone size, that table is used; D and trimming come from the DNA. The sample table records around 230,000 clones; around 88% of these occur just once. The biggest ten clones account for about 2.3% of the sample.

Material for sequencing was PBMCs or T cells enriched from blood (not recorded which). This clonotype originated in a woman aged 40 to 50 with acute COVID-19.

The CDR3 is CASSSPRGAGSNYEQYF. The DNA sequence is TGTGCCAGCAGCTCTCCCCGGGGTGCGGGGAGTAACTACGAGCAGTACTTC. The V gene is TRBV5-4 and the J gene is TRBJ2-7; the D region possibly corresponds to TRBD2 (6 bases align). V loses 3 bases of germline sequence and J loses 3 bases, and the interval between the two ends is 22 bases. CDR1 and CDR2 are drawn from the germline V gene (reference sequence): SGHNT, YYREEE. The CDR3 has 17 amino acids, counting the end cysteine and phenylalanine. Only the CDR3 region is kept as DNA, spanning 51 bases read in frame from base 1.